Presented here are 27 T cell receptor beta chains from one specimen sequenced in a study of T cell repertoires in ileal Crohn's disease. Before sorting, lamina propria lymphocytes were separated from surgical specimens by density gradient. Sequencing was performed with immunoSEQ multiplex PCR; in TCRdb, only in-frame clones are kept and a portion is missing. The sample contains over a hundred clones, roughly 64% of which appear only once. Sequenced: CD8+ T cells sorted from the ileum. The receptors shown here come from an adult with Crohn's disease.

Only one count was recorded for this clone. V and J are TRBV27 and TRBJ1-2, with 9 bases that match TRBD1. J gave up 7 bases and V 2 bases, and 11 bases lay outside the gene matches. This CDR3 has 16 amino acids. Germline lookup yields CDR1 MNHEY and CDR2 SMNVEV (reference sequence). The CDR3 sequence: CASSLTHTGGGGGYTF. DNA for the CDR3: TGTGCCAGCAGTTTAACTCATACAGGGGGCGGGGGTGGCTACACCTTC.

This clone has only one observation. The chain links TRBV9 to TRBJ2-3; 12 bases fit TRBD2. The CDR3 loop spans 16 amino acids. V was pared by 4 bases and J by 2 bases, with 5 bases of the junction left unmatched. Germline assignment: CDR1 SGDLS and CDR2 YYNGEE. The CDR3 bases are TGTGCCAGCAGCCCCAGACTAGCGGGGGCCACAGATACGCAGTATTTT. This sequence encodes CASSPRLAGATDTQYF.

Only a few counts were recorded for this clone. The chain uses TRBV29-1 and TRBJ2-1, with TRBD2 matching over 9 bases. The CDR3 is 13 residues long. Losses at the gene ends were 8 bases for V and 8 bases for J; bases not matched to a gene: 10. The V gene's germline CDR1 is SQVTM and CDR2 ANQGSEA. CDR3 DNA sequence: TGCAGCAGCGGGGGGCTTGTCGCAGATGAGCAGTTCTTC. Translation: CSSGGLVADEQFF.

The sample holds a few counts of this clone. V gene TRBV7-3 combines with J gene TRBJ2-3; weak D call: TRBD2 (5 bases). The ends were cut back, 6 bases at V and 2 bases at J, with 15 bases in the middle. The CDR3 consists of 15 residues. Germline assignment: CDR1 SGHTA and CDR2 FQGTGA. CDR3: CASSSSGADTDTQYF. In DNA form, the CDR3 reads TGTGCCAGCAGTTCCAGCGGTGCCGACACAGATACGCAGTATTTT.

V usage is TRBV7-8 and J usage is TRBJ2-5, with D maybe TRBD2 (6 bases). V was cut by 0 bases and J by 5 bases, with 16 bases left in between. Germline CDR1 is SGHVS and CDR2 is FQNEAQ. This CDR3 spans 16 amino acids. The CDR3 region is CASSLATPSAEETQYF. The DNA of the CDR3 is TGTGCCAGCAGCTTAGCGACGCCTAGCGCGGAGGAGACCCAGTACTTC.

The V and J genes are TRBV7-8 and TRBJ2-7; D is perhaps TRBD1 (5 bases). The CDR3 extends over 13 amino acids. V lost 5 bases, J lost 5 bases, and 13 bases lay in between. Germline lookup yields CDR1 SGHVS and CDR2 FQNEAQ. The CDR3 sequence: CASSLNQGNEQYF. CDR3 in DNA: TGTGCCAGCAGCCTTAACCAGGGTAACGAGCAGTACTTC.

This clone was detected once. This chain joins TRBV30 and TRBJ2-2; TRBD1 might be the D (5 bases). The length of the CDR3 is 11 residues. From germline, CDR1 is GTSNPN and CDR2 SVGIG (reference sequence). Trimming took off 4 bases at V and 7 bases at J, with 7 bases between the two ends. The CDR3 region has the DNA TGTGCCTGGAACCAGGGCGGGGAGCTGTTTTTT. Its translation: CAWNQGGELFF.

About this clone itself: Because it lacks the conserved phenylalanine or tryptophan at the end, this CDR3 is likely a read error. The DNA is omitted, as the CDR3 cannot be located on it reliably, and the CDR3 follows TCRdb's listing. V and J are TRBV30 and TRBJ1-2; the table calls TRBD1, which could not be checked here. The germline V gene encodes CDR1 GTSNPN and CDR2 SVGIG (reference sequence). The length of the CDR3 is 12 amino acids, counting both ends. This CDR3 reads CAWRVPGQGYIT.

The rearrangement joins TRBV7-4 to TRBJ1-2, with 7 bases aligning to TRBD1. Trimming at V came to 5 bases and at J to 5 bases, leaving 8 bases not matched to a gene. CDR3 length equals 14 residues. Germline lookup yields CDR1 SGHVT and CDR2 SQSDAQ. The CDR3 DNA is TGTGCCAGCAGCAACCAGGGGGTGTTTTATGGCTACACCTTC. It yields the protein CASSNQGVFYGYTF.

CDR3 nucleotide sequence: TGTGCCAGCTCACCACCGCCGAGCGGATTCTCCTACGAGCAGTACTTC. Its protein product is CASSPPPSGFSYEQYF. The rearrangement joins TRBV18 to TRBJ2-7; tentative D call: TRBD2 (5 bases). CDR3 length equals 16 residues. V was clipped by 0 bases and J by 0 bases, with 12 bases between them. CDR1 is KGHSH, CDR2 LQKENI, per germline. The full variable domain, in which reference TRBV18 and TRBJ2-7 provide the parts outside the CDR3, is NAGVMQNPRHLVRRRGQEARLRCSPMKGHSHVYWYRQLPEEGLKFMVYLQKENIIDESGMPKERFSAEFPKEGPSILRIQQVVRGDSAAYFCASSPPPSGFSYEQYFGPGTRLTVT.

This clone was counted a few times. The CDR3 sequence is CASSEGPFHNSPLHF. The CDR3 DNA follows: TGTGCCAGCAGTGAAGGTCCGTTCCATAATTCACCCCTCCACTTT. J is TRBJ1-6 and V is TRBV6-1; D is ambiguous. From germline, CDR1 is MNHNS and CDR2 SASEGT. Trimming took off 1 base at V and 5 bases at J, with 9 bases between the two ends. CDR3 size: 15 residues.

This clone was seen more than once but under ten times. The V call is TRBV5-1, the J call TRBJ1-1; D might be TRBD1 (5 bases). Germline V gene lookup returns CDR1 SGHRS and CDR2 YFSETQ. The CDR3 sequence is 16 residues long. Deletions cut 1 base from V and 7 bases from J, with 20 bases between. Here the CDR3 DNA reads TGCGCCAGCAGCTTGACTTTACTCGGGGGAATGAGTGAAGCTTTCTTT. Translation gives CASSLTLLGGMSEAFF. Complete variable domain (other parts from reference TRBV5-1 and TRBJ1-1): KAGVTQTPRYLIKTRGQQVTLSCSPISGHRSVSWYQQTPGQGLQFLFEYFSETQRNKGNFPGRFSGRQFSNSRSEMNVSTLELGDSALYLCASSLTLLGGMSEAFFGQGTRLTVV.

The J gene is TRBJ2-1, the V gene TRBV9, with D possibly matching TRBD2 (7 bases). This CDR3 is 18 amino acids long. Germline CDR1 reads SGDLS; CDR2 reads YYNGEE. V was cut by 0 bases and J by 6 bases, with 22 bases left in between. CDR3 sequence reads: CASSVGRFKGGDLNEQFF. DNA for the CDR3: TGTGCCAGCAGCGTAGGGCGTTTTAAGGGGGGGGATCTCAATGAGCAGTTCTTC.

The chain is built from TRBV30 and TRBJ1-1; weak D call: TRBD1 (5 bases). The V end lost 4 bases, the J end lost 5 bases, and 11 bases lay between the germline ends. This CDR3 is 12 amino acids long. Germline values: CDR1 GTSNPN, CDR2 SVGIG (reference sequence). The CDR3 coding sequence is TGTGCCTGGATAGGAGGGGCAACTGAAGCTTTCTTT. This codes for CAWIGGATEAFF.

The chain combines TRBV2 with TRBJ2-5; tentatively, D is TRBD1 (5 bases). The CDR3 spans 17 residues. V was pared by 0 bases and J by 3 bases, with 17 bases between. CDR1 and CDR2 from the germline V gene are SNHLY and FYNNEI. The CDR3 protein is CASSEAPRAIREETQYF. In nucleotides, the CDR3 is TGTGCCAGCAGTGAAGCCCCAAGGGCGATCAGGGAAGAGACCCAGTACTTC. Using reference TRBV2 and TRBJ2-5 for the parts outside the CDR3, the full variable domain is EPEVTQTPSHQVTQMGQEVILRCVPISNHLYFYWYRQILGQKVEFLVSFYNNEISEKSEIFDDQFSVERPDGSNFTLKIRSTKLEDSAMYFCASSEAPRAIREETQYFGPGTRLLVL.

The chain is built from TRBV2 and TRBJ1-2; D may be TRBD1 (5 bases). This CDR3 has 15 residues. Germline values: CDR1 SNHLY, CDR2 FYNNEI. V was trimmed by 7 bases and J by 0 bases, leaving 15 bases between them. The CDR3 sequence: CASIPRGGANYGYTF. CDR3 DNA: TGTGCCAGCATTCCTAGGGGTGGGGCTAACTATGGCTACACCTTC. Full variable domain (missing parts from reference TRBV2 and TRBJ1-2): EPEVTQTPSHQVTQMGQEVILRCVPISNHLYFYWYRQILGQKVEFLVSFYNNEISEKSEIFDDQFSVERPDGSNFTLKIRSTKLEDSAMYFCASIPRGGANYGYTFGSGTRLTVV.

This rearrangement joins TRBV30 to TRBJ1-2, with 7 bases identical to TRBD1. The ends lost 6 bases at V and 4 bases at J; junction bases unmatched: 8. Per germline, CDR1 GTSNPN and CDR2 SVGIG (reference sequence). The CDR3 sequence is 13 residues long. The CDR3 nucleotides are TGTGCCTGCGTAACCGGGACAGCCTATGGCTACACCTTC. It specifies CACVTGTAYGYTF.

The rearrangement links TRBV19 to TRBJ1-1, with a possible D match to TRBD1 (5 bases). The germline V gene encodes CDR1 LNHDA and CDR2 SQIVND (reference sequence). The V end lost 4 bases, the J end lost 4 bases, and 7 bases lay between the germline ends. The CDR3 runs to 12 residues. CDR3 loop: CASSTGLTEAFF. The CDR3 coding sequence is TGTGCCAGTAGTACAGGGCTCACTGAAGCTTTCTTT.

This clone was detected only a few times. The chain links TRBV28 to TRBJ2-1; D uncertain. V dropped 5 bases and J dropped 0 bases, with 17 bases sitting between them. There are 17 residues in the CDR3. Germline V CDR1 and CDR2: MDHEN, SYDVKM. The CDR3 bases are TGTGCCAGCAGTCCCTTGAGTCATTCGAGCTCCTACAATGAGCAGTTCTTC. Its translation: CASSPLSHSSSYNEQFF.

The chain carries TRBV14 and TRBJ1-2; D is ambiguous. CDR1 is SGHDN and CDR2 is FVKESK in the germline V gene. There are 13 residues in the CDR3. The V end was cut by 5 bases, the J end by 2 bases, with 9 bases between. The CDR3: CASSWTENYGYTF. DNA of the CDR3: TGTGCCAGCAGCTGGACTGAAAACTATGGCTACACCTTC.

As concerns this clone: A junction boundary mismatches the germline segment, possibly from a read error. The rearrangement uses TRBV6-5 and TRBJ1-5; the match to TRBD1 covers 10 bases. Germline CDR1 MNHEY, CDR2 SVGAGI. The CDR3 covers 11 residues. DNA for the CDR3: TGTGCCAGCATTCCCGGGACAGGGGACGATTTT. Its translation: CASIPGTGDDF.

This clone rates as hyperexpanded. The chain joins TRBV6-1 to TRBJ2-2; 7 bases are shared with TRBD1. CDR1 is MNHNS, CDR2 SASEGT, per germline. The V segment lost 3 bases and the J segment 4 bases; nucleotides outside the gene matches: 2. The length of the CDR3 is 14 residues. CDR3 residues: CASSDGTATGELFF. The CDR3 coding sequence is TGTGCCAGCAGTGACGGGACAGCCACCGGGGAGCTGTTTTTT.

This clone occurred a few times. The chain recombines TRBV9 with TRBJ2-5; D might be TRBD2 (5 bases). V was shortened by 7 bases and J by 5 bases, with 12 bases between the two germline ends. The germline V gene encodes CDR1 SGDLS and CDR2 YYNGEE. The CDR3 loop spans 12 amino acids. DNA for the CDR3: TGTGCCAGCGGAGGAGACGAGGAGACCCAGTACTTC. Encoded protein: CASGGDEETQYF.

V is TRBV5-1 and J is TRBJ1-1; D is ambiguous. Germline assignment: CDR1 SGHRS and CDR2 YFSETQ. The V gene lost 1 base and the J gene lost 5 bases, with 6 bases spanning the gap. The CDR3 extends over 12 amino acids. The CDR3 here is CASSLSGTEAFF. Written as DNA, the CDR3 is TGCGCCAGCAGCTTGTCGGGTACTGAAGCTTTCTTT. Filled out from reference TRBV5-1 and TRBJ1-1, the complete variable domain reads KAGVTQTPRYLIKTRGQQVTLSCSPISGHRSVSWYQQTPGQGLQFLFEYFSETQRNKGNFPGRFSGRQFSNSRSEMNVSTLELGDSALYLCASSLSGTEAFFGQGTRLTVV.

The chain couples TRBV29-1 to TRBJ1-2; TRBD1 is a possible D gene (6 bases). V was pared by 5 bases and J by 1 base, with 14 bases between. Per germline, CDR1 SQVTM and CDR2 ANQGSEA. The CDR3 is 14 residues long. The CDR3 DNA follows: TGCAGCGTTTTTACAGGGACCTTTAACTATGGCTACACCTTC. Translated: CSVFTGTFNYGYTF. Filled out from reference TRBV29-1 and TRBJ1-2, the complete variable domain reads SAVISQKPSRDICQRGTSLTIQCQVDSQVTMMFWYRQQPGQSLTLIATANQGSEATYESGFVIDKFPISRPNLTFSTLTVSNMSPEDSSIYLCSVFTGTFNYGYTFGSGTRLTVV.

This clone was recorded once. The chain carries TRBV18 and TRBJ1-1; 10 nucleotides agree with TRBD1. CDR1 and CDR2 from the germline V gene are KGHSH and LQKENI. J lost 5 bases, V lost 3 bases, and 15 bases had no gene match. This CDR3 has 18 residues. The CDR3 spells CASSPRDRGTIGWTEAFF. CDR3 coding DNA: TGTGCCAGCTCACCCCGGGACAGGGGCACTATAGGGTGGACTGAAGCTTTCTTT.

The chain joins TRBV7-8 to TRBJ2-7; 7 bases align to TRBD1. CDR1 is SGHVS, CDR2 FQNEAQ, per germline. The CDR3 covers 14 residues. V shed 4 bases and J 7 bases; nucleotides not matched to a gene: 10. This CDR3 reads CASSSDRASWEQYF. CDR3 nucleotide sequence: TGTGCCAGCAGCTCTGACAGGGCTTCGTGGGAGCAGTACTTC.